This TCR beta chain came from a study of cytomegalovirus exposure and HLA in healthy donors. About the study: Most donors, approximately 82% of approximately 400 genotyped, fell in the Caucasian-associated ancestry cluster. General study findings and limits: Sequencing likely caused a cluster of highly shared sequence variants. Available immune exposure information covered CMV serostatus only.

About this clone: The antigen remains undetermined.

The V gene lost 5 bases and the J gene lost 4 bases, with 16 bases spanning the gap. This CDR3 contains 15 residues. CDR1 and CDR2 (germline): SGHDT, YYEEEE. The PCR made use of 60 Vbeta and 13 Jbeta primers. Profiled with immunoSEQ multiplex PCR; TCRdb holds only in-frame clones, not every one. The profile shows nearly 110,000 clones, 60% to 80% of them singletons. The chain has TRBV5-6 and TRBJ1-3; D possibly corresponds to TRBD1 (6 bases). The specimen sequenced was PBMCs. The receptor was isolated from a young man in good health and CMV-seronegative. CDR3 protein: CASSPTGNPGNTIYF. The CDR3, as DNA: TGTGCCAGCAGTCCCACAGGGAATCCAGGAAACACCATATATTTT. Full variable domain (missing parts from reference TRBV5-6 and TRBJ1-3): DAGVTQSPTHLIKTRGQQVTLRCSPKSGHDTVSWYQQALGQGPQFIFQYYEEEERQRGNFPDRFSGHQFPNYSSELNVNALLLGDSALYLCASSPTGNPGNTIYFGEGSWLTVV.